This entry lists 13 T cell receptor beta chains sequenced from one sample in a study of blood T cell repertoires in COVID-19. The repertoire was sequenced with immunoSEQ multiplex PCR; TCRdb's copy has only in-frame clones and lacks some. The data contain 100,000 to 120,000 clones, around 90% of them singletons. The sample comprised peripheral blood. Receptors were obtained from a human donor in a cohort sampled during active COVID-19.

The gene calls are TRBV7-2 and TRBJ2-1; the D gene is possibly TRBD2 (6 bases). The CDR3 is made up of 17 amino acids. CDR1 is SGHTA, CDR2 FQGNSA, per germline. The germline V and J ends were trimmed by 0 bases and 4 bases, with 16 bases remaining between them. CDR3 nucleotide sequence: TGTGCCAGCAGCTTAGCCAAGGCCCGGGGGTTTTACAATGAGCAGTTCTTC. Protein sequence: CASSLAKARGFYNEQFF. Complete variable domain (other parts from reference TRBV7-2 and TRBJ2-1): GAGVSQSPSNKVTEKGKDVELRCDPISGHTALYWYRQSLGQGLEFLIYFQGNSAPDKSGLPSDRFSAERTGGSVSTLTIQRTQQEDSAVYLCASSLAKARGFYNEQFFGPGTRLTVL.

The CDR3 loop reads CASSERGGPNSPLHF. The CDR3 region has the DNA TGTGCCAGCAGTGAACGCGGGGGGCCTAATTCACCCCTCCACTTT. This rearrangement joins TRBV28 to TRBJ1-6, with D possibly being TRBD1 (6 bases). The CDR3 consists of 15 residues. In germline, CDR1 is MDHEN, CDR2 SYDVKM. Trimming removed 5 bases from V and 6 bases from J, with 14 bases in between.

The chain joins TRBV11-2 to TRBJ2-1; D may be TRBD1 (6 bases). Germline CDR1 and CDR2: SGHAT and FQNNGV. This CDR3 comprises 15 residues. V was pared by 0 bases and J by 5 bases, with 11 bases between. The DNA for the CDR3 is TGTGCCAGCAGCTTAGAGAGGACAGCAAACAATGAGCAGTTCTTC. It yields the protein CASSLERTANNEQFF.

This sequence joins TRBV5-1 and TRBJ1-3; 9 bases map to TRBD1. With V trimmed by 5 bases and J by 1 base, 7 bases remained unmatched. The CDR3 loop spans 16 amino acids. Germline CDR1 reads SGHRS; CDR2 reads YFSETQ. Here the CDR3 DNA reads TGCGCCAGCAGTCCGGGACAGGGTTTTTCTGGAAACACCATATATTTT. Protein sequence: CASSPGQGFSGNTIYF.

DNA for the CDR3: TGTGCCAGCGGGCTCCTAAGCTCCTACAATGAGCAGTTCTTC. Protein: CASGLLSSYNEQFF. This chain connects TRBV5-5 to TRBJ2-1; D ambiguous. V dropped 7 bases and J dropped 0 bases, with 11 bases sitting between them. The CDR3 is 14 amino acids. From germline, CDR1 is SGHKS and CDR2 YYEKEE (reference sequence).

The chain uses TRBV21-1 and TRBJ1-3. TRBV21-1 corresponds to a pseudogene. The CDR3 is made up of 14 amino acids. CDR3 bases: TGTGCCAGCAGCAAATCGGTCTCTGGAAACACCATATATTTT. It codes for CASSKSVSGNTIYF.

The chain combines TRBV3-1 (or the pseudogene TRBV3-2) with TRBJ1-1; no clear D. Trimming shortened V by 1 base and J by 4 bases, and 10 bases separated the two germline ends. This CDR3 is 14 amino acids long. Germline CDR1 and CDR2: LGHDT and YNNKEL (reference sequence). Written as DNA, the CDR3 is TGTGCCAGCAGCCAAGCGGGGTACAGCACTGAAGCTTTCTTT. Translating it yields CASSQAGYSTEAFF.

To note about this clone: The junction departs from the called germline gene at one end, perhaps through a read error. The gene calls are TRBV2 and TRBJ2-7, with TRBD2 matching 7 bases. The CDR3 consists of 15 residues. From germline, CDR1 is SNHLY and CDR2 FYNNEI. CDR3 coding DNA: TGTGCCAGCAGCGAAGGGAGGGTAATTAACTACGAGCAGTACTTC. Translating it yields CASSEGRVINYEQYF.

As DNA, the CDR3 is TGCGCCAGCAGCGGGAGTACAGATACGCAGTATTTT. Translated, it gives CASSGSTDTQYF. The V and J genes are TRBV10-1 and TRBJ2-3, with D perhaps TRBD2 (6 bases). Germline V lookup: CDR1 WNHNN, CDR2 SYGVQD (reference sequence). The CDR3 is made up of 12 amino acids. V lost 6 bases and J 3 bases, leaving 7 bases between the germline ends.

This chain connects TRBV10-3 to TRBJ2-1; D perhaps matches TRBD2 (7 bases). V gave up 2 bases and J gave up 6 bases, with 20 bases separating them. This CDR3 is 17 amino acids long. Germline lookup yields CDR1 ENHRY and CDR2 SYGVKD. CDR3 nucleotide sequence: TGTGCCATCAGTGAGGACGTGGGGCGGGGGCCCATCAATGAGCAGTTCTTC. Residues: CAISEDVGRGPINEQFF.

The CDR3: CASTNTGPNSPLHF. The CDR3 DNA sequence: TGTGCCAGCACTAATACAGGGCCCAATTCACCCCTCCACTTT. This sequence joins TRBV6-5 and TRBJ1-6; TRBD1 might be the D (6 bases). The V gene's germline CDR1 is MNHEY and CDR2 SVGAGI. The CDR3 contains 14 residues. V was pared by 7 bases and J by 7 bases, with 14 bases between.

This chain connects TRBV4-1 to TRBJ2-1; TRBD2 aligns across 14 bases. J was trimmed by 0 bases and V by 1 base; bases with no gene match: 5. CDR1 is MGHRA, CDR2 YSYEKL, per germline. This CDR3 spans 19 amino acids. The chain's CDR3 is CASSQAGTSGSGSYNEQFF. The CDR3 DNA follows: TGCGCCAGCAGCCAAGCCGGGACTAGCGGGAGCGGCTCCTACAATGAGCAGTTCTTC.

CDR3 sequence reads: CSVEGGTGELFF. In DNA, the CDR3 is TGCAGCGTTGAAGGGGGGACAGGGGAGCTGTTTTTT. This chain links TRBV29-1 with TRBJ2-2, with a weak D call TRBD1 (6 bases). Trimming cost V 1 base and J 8 bases, with 8 bases left between them. The CDR3 runs to 12 residues. CDR1 and CDR2 (germline): SQVTM, ANQGSEA.